The 10 T cell receptor beta chains in this list originate from one sample, sequenced in a study of blood T cell repertoires in COVID-19. The table came from immunoSEQ multiplex PCR; TCRdb's copy has only in-frame clones and leaves some out. In the table there are 90,000 to 150,000 clones, 79% of which are singletons. Sequencing used peripheral blood. These receptors were obtained from a woman of 80 years or more with acute or convalescent COVID-19.

The chain links TRBV19 to TRBJ2-7, with 8 bases identical to TRBD1. The CDR3 covers 13 residues. The V and J ends lost 7 bases and 7 bases, in that order; junction bases with no gene match: 9. Germline CDR1 is LNHDA and CDR2 is SQIVND (reference sequence). The CDR3 protein is CASTNPDRAEQYF. In nucleotides, the CDR3 is TGTGCCAGTACTAATCCGGACAGGGCTGAGCAGTACTTC. The full variable domain, rest sourced from reference TRBV19 and TRBJ2-7, is DGGITQSPKYLFRKEGQNVTLSCEQNLNHDAMYWYRQDPGQGLRLIYYSQIVNDFQKGDIAEGYSVSREKKESFPLTVTSAQKNPTAFYLCASTNPDRAEQYFGPGTRLTVT.

The chain recombines TRBV30 with TRBJ2-7; D possibly corresponds to TRBD2 (5 bases). The V gene lost 5 bases and the J gene lost 4 bases, with 12 bases spanning the gap. Germline V gene data show CDR1 as GTSNPN and CDR2 as SVGIG (reference sequence). This CDR3 is 12 amino acids long. CDR3 amino acids: CAWGRDRYEQYF. The CDR3 DNA follows: TGTGCCTGGGGACGGGATAGGTACGAGCAGTACTTC. The full variable domain, in which reference TRBV30 and TRBJ2-7 provide the parts outside the CDR3, is SQTIHQWPATLVQPVGSPLSLECTVEGTSNPNLYWYRQAAGRGLQLLFYSVGIGQISSEVPQNLSASRPQDRQFILSSKKLLLSDSGFYLCAWGRDRYEQYFGPGTRLTVT.

The chain links TRBV20-1 to TRBJ2-3; TRBD1 is a possible D gene (5 bases). With 4 bases removed from V and 7 bases from J, the gap between germline ends came to 9 bases. The CDR3 sequence is 11 residues long. Germline lookup yields CDR1 DFQATT and CDR2 SNEGSKA (reference sequence). The CDR3: CSATGSNTQYF. Here the CDR3 DNA reads TGCAGTGCTACAGGGTCAAATACGCAGTATTTT.

This clone occurred a few times. The chain carries TRBV6-1 and TRBJ2-7, with D maybe TRBD1 (6 bases). V lost 3 bases and J 3 bases, leaving 18 bases between the germline ends. The CDR3 has 16 amino acids. Germline CDR1 is MNHNS and CDR2 is SASEGT. CDR3 in DNA: TGTGCCAGCAGTGAGGTTGGGGACACAAGATTCTACGAGCAGTACTTC. This translates into CASSEVGDTRFYEQYF.

This clone was counted only a few times. This chain uses TRBV19 with TRBJ1-2; tentatively, D is TRBD1 (5 bases). Germline V gives CDR1 LNHDA, CDR2 SQIVND (reference sequence). Trimming stripped 9 bases from V and 7 bases from J, with 18 bases between. The CDR3 length is 13 residues. The CDR3 coding sequence is TGTGCCAGCTCGGGACTCCAAGCTGGTGGCTACACCTTC. Translated: CASSGLQAGGYTF.

The V and J genes are TRBV5-6 and TRBJ2-5; TRBD2 aligns across 15 bases. This CDR3 is built from 17 residues. After removal of 3 bases from V and 4 bases from J, the junction contained 7 bases not matched to a gene. Germline V gives CDR1 SGHDT, CDR2 YYEEEE. The CDR3 nucleotides are TGTGCCAGCAGCTCCCCCCGGACTAGCGGGAGGGGAGAGACCCAGTACTTC. Translation: CASSSPRTSGRGETQYF.

V and J are TRBV27 and TRBJ2-2; D perhaps matches TRBD2 (5 bases). This CDR3 is 14 amino acids long. Trimming stripped 4 bases from V and 2 bases from J, with 8 bases between. Per the germline V gene, CDR1 is MNHEY and CDR2 is SMNVEV (reference sequence). CDR3 in DNA: TGTGCCAGCAGTTGGAGCGGAAACACCGGGGAGCTGTTTTTT. It is translated as CASSWSGNTGELFF.

The CDR3 loop reads CASSSRLTSGRDEQFF. The CDR3 DNA reads TGTGCCAGCAGTTCGCGGCTGACTAGCGGTCGGGATGAGCAGTTCTTC. The genes are TRBV28 and TRBJ2-1, with TRBD2 matching over 9 bases. V lost 4 bases, J lost 8 bases, and 12 bases stayed unmatched. The CDR3 consists of 16 residues. Per the germline V gene, CDR1 is MDHEN and CDR2 is SYDVKM.

V is TRBV24-1 and J is TRBJ2-3; D uncertain. This CDR3 region has 14 residues. From germline, CDR1 is KGHDR and CDR2 SFDVKD. Trimming removed 9 bases from V and 5 bases from J, with 17 bases in between. The CDR3 spells CATSGRGPGDTQYF. DNA for the CDR3: TGTGCCACCTCTGGCCGCGGCCCGGGAGATACGCAGTATTTT.

The V and J genes are TRBV5-6 and TRBJ2-3; the match to TRBD2 covers 8 bases. J was trimmed by 4 bases and V by 4 bases; bases with no gene match: 17. The germline gives CDR1 SGHDT, CDR2 YYEEEE. The CDR3 extends over 18 amino acids. As DNA, the CDR3 is TGTGCCAGCAGCACTCTAAAAGAGGCGGGAGGTCTGGCAGATACGCAGTATTTT. The encoded protein is CASSTLKEAGGLADTQYF.